A selection of T cell receptor beta chains follows, all from one sample in a study of cytomegalovirus exposure and HLA in healthy donors. The data were produced by immunoSEQ multiplex PCR, yet TCRdb's version contains in-frame clones alone and is incomplete. The sample yields approximately 92,000 clones, 81% seen once. The material sequenced was PBMCs. Receptors originate from a woman in her seventies in good health and CMV-seropositive. The CDR3 runs from the conserved cysteine through the conserved F or W. A D gene is named only where the DNA matches it firmly. Some rows mark clone size as missing; the rest say once, few, many or name a class of expanded clone.

CASSQEGAVGAETQYF,TGCGCCAGCAGCCAAGAGGGGGCGGTGGGGGCCGAGACCCAGTACTTC,NA,NA,TRBV4-1,TRBJ2-5
CASSPSRSDGYTF,TGTGCCAGCTCACCCAGCAGGTCTGATGGCTACACCTTC,NA,few,TRBV18,TRBJ1-2
CAISASYPGEGGETQYF,TGTGCCATCAGTGCTAGCTACCCGGGAGAGGGGGGGGAGACCCAGTACTTC,NA,NA,TRBV10-3,TRBJ2-5
CASSSSGQETQYF,TGTGCCAGCAGTAGTAGCGGCCAAGAGACCCAGTACTTC,NA,NA,TRBV2,TRBJ2-5
CASSQGHGSYEQYF,TGCGCCAGCAGCCAGGGACATGGGTCCTACGAGCAGTACTTC,NA,NA,TRBV4-1,TRBJ2-7
CASSFGGFGTDTQYF,TGTGCCAGCAGCTTTGGCGGTTTCGGGACAGATACGCAGTATTTT,NA,NA,TRBV5-8,TRBJ2-3
CASSFRQGSNEKLFF,TGTGCCAGCAGCTTTAGACAGGGGTCTAATGAAAAACTGTTTTTT,TRBD1,NA,TRBV11-3,TRBJ1-4
CASSKGAGRKSTDTQYF,TGTGCCAGCAGCAAAGGGGCGGGGCGGAAGTCCACAGATACGCAGTATTTT,NA,NA,TRBV21-1,TRBJ2-3
CASSAPRRQGANYGYTF,TGTGCCAGTAGTGCCCCTCGAAGGCAGGGGGCTAACTATGGCTACACCTTC,TRBD1,NA,TRBV19,TRBJ1-2
CASTDRGIQPQHF,TGTGCCAGCACCGACAGGGGCATACAGCCCCAGCATTTT,TRBD1,few,TRBV6-1,TRBJ1-5
CASRRSGRIDTGELFF,TGTGCCAGCAGGCGTAGCGGGAGAATTGACACCGGGGAGCTGTTTTTT,TRBD2,NA,TRBV7-2,TRBJ2-2
CASSPGGNQPQHF,TGTGCCAGCAGTCCGGGTGGCAATCAGCCCCAGCATTTT,NA,few,TRBV7-9,TRBJ1-5
CASSLVRTGANVLTF,TGTGCCAGCAGCTTAGTGAGGACTGGGGCCAACGTCCTGACTTTC,NA,NA,TRBV7-9,TRBJ2-6
CASQEQGATDTQYF,TGTGCCAGCCAAGAACAGGGGGCGACAGATACGCAGTATTTT,TRBD1,once,TRBV18,TRBJ2-3
CATSRGNRVSSYEQYF,TGTGCCACCAGCAGGGGAAACAGGGTGAGCTCCTACGAGCAGTACTTC,NA,NA,TRBV15,TRBJ2-7
CATATGGTDTQYF,TGTGCCACCGCGACAGGGGGCACAGATACGCAGTATTTT,TRBD1,few,TRBV28,TRBJ2-3
CASSLGQFVQPQHF,TGTGCCAGCAGCTTAGGCCAGTTCGTTCAGCCCCAGCATTTT,NA,NA,TRBV7-2,TRBJ1-5
CASSQEGDRVPYNEQFF,TGCGCCAGCAGCCAAGAAGGAGACAGGGTGCCCTACAATGAGCAGTTCTTC,TRBD1,NA,TRBV4-3,TRBJ2-1
CASSSDSTEAFF,TGTGCCAGCAGTTCAGACTCGACGGAAGCTTTCTTT,NA,NA,TRBV2,TRBJ1-1
CASSPERGRGPYNEQFF,TGTGCCAGCAGCCCCGAGAGAGGGCGGGGACCTTACAATGAGCAGTTCTTC,NA,NA,TRBV27,TRBJ2-1
CASSTTSGRVTGELFF,TGCGCCAGCAGTACAACTAGCGGGAGAGTGACCGGGGAGCTGTTTTTT,TRBD2,NA,TRBV4-3,TRBJ2-2
CASSQPKSDYEQYF,TGCGCCAGCAGCCAACCCAAGAGTGACTACGAGCAGTACTTC,NA,NA,TRBV4-1,TRBJ2-7
CASSLTGGTPSEAFF,TGTGCCAGCAGCCTAACGGGGGGGACACCTTCCGAAGCTTTCTTT,NA,NA,TRBV9,TRBJ1-1
CSAVTGGRDQPQHF,TGCAGCGCCGTGACAGGGGGCCGGGATCAGCCCCAGCATTTT,TRBD1,NA,TRBV29-1,TRBJ1-5
CAWKGQGLGSPLHF,TGTGCCTGGAAGGGACAGGGCCTAGGGTCACCCCTCCACTTT,TRBD1,once,TRBV30,TRBJ1-6
CASTGQLGVTDTQYF,TGTGCCAGCACTGGACAGTTAGGGGTCACAGATACGCAGTATTTT,NA,NA,TRBV6-1,TRBJ2-3
CASSPASGRTEQFF,TGTGCCAGCAGCCCGGCTAGCGGGAGAACTGAGCAGTTCTTC,TRBD2,NA,TRBV2,TRBJ2-1
CASSPGLGLAAADTQYF,TGTGCCAGCAGTCCGGGCCTGGGACTAGCGGCCGCAGATACGCAGTATTTT,TRBD2,NA,TRBV28,TRBJ2-3
CASSQADAKTSRQGSYEQYF,TGTGCCAGCAGCCAAGCCGACGCAAAAACTTCCAGGCAGGGGTCCTACGAGCAGTACTTC,NA,few,TRBV14,TRBJ2-7
CAWGTPGQGAIQPQHF,TGTGCCTGGGGTACCCCAGGACAGGGGGCGATTCAGCCCCAGCATTTT,TRBD1,NA,TRBV30,TRBJ1-5
CASSPGQSWADTQYF,TGTGCCAGTAGCCCAGGGCAAAGTTGGGCAGATACGCAGTATTTT,NA,once,TRBV19,TRBJ2-3
CASSPKGTDTQYF,TGTGCCAGCAGCCCGAAGGGGACAGATACGCAGTATTTT,NA,NA,TRBV5-4,TRBJ2-3
CASSEQEAGELFF,TGTGCCAGCAGTGAACAGGAGGCCGGGGAGCTGTTTTTT,NA,NA,TRBV6-1,TRBJ2-2
CASSIGGQVIYGYTF,TGTGCCAGTAGTATAGGCGGCCAAGTTATCTATGGCTACACCTTC,NA,NA,TRBV19,TRBJ1-2
CSVEKGHQETQYF,TGCAGCGTTGAAAAGGGGCACCAAGAGACCCAGTACTTC,NA,once,TRBV29-1,TRBJ2-5
CASSPNTAIATNEKLFF,TGTGCCAGCAGCCCTAATACAGCAATTGCAACTAATGAAAAACTGTTTTTT,NA,few,TRBV7-2,TRBJ1-4
CASSLGGFGRAGTDTQYF,TGTGCCAGCAGCTTAGGCGGGTTTGGGAGAGCGGGGACAGATACGCAGTATTTT,TRBD2,NA,TRBV7-9,TRBJ2-3
CASSQQRNTEAFF,TGTGCCAGCAGCCAACAGAGGAACACTGAAGCTTTCTTT,NA,NA,TRBV6-4,TRBJ1-1
CASSLVQQNTEAFF,TGCGCCAGCAGCTTGGTCCAACAGAACACTGAAGCTTTCTTT,NA,few,TRBV5-1,TRBJ1-1
CASSSSYEQYF,TGTGCCAGCTCCTCCTCCTACGAGCAGTACTTC,NA,NA,TRBV5-5,TRBJ2-7
CAWSFTGTGGVGYTF,TGTGCCTGGAGTTTCACCGGGACAGGGGGGGTTGGCTACACCTTC,TRBD1,NA,TRBV30,TRBJ1-2